The 13 T cell receptor beta chains given below trace back to one sample, sequenced in a study of T cell responses to AZD1222 COVID-19 vaccine. Clones were sequenced by immunoSEQ multiplex PCR, and TCRdb holds only the in-frame ones, with some missing. The sample shows over 150,000 clones, 86% of them seen only once. Specimen: peripheral blood, collected on day 0 of MenACWY control vaccination. These receptors all stem from an adult in good health.

The chain recombines TRBV3-1 (or the pseudogene TRBV3-2) with TRBJ1-5; D is unresolved. Germline V CDR1 and CDR2: LGHDT, YNNKEL (reference sequence). V was trimmed by 0 bases and J by 0 bases, leaving 3 bases between them. The CDR3 extends over 14 amino acids. The CDR3 DNA is TGTGCCAGCAGCCAAGAGGGTAGCAATCAGCCCCAGCATTTT. Protein product: CASSQEGSNQPQHF.

The rearrangement uses TRBV18 and TRBJ2-5; 7 bases match TRBD1. Germline CDR1 and CDR2: KGHSH and LQKENI. This CDR3 contains 15 residues. V trimming: 3 bases; J trimming: 4 bases; junction bases outside the gene matches: 8. This CDR3 is CASSPSTGAVETQYF. For the CDR3, the DNA is TGTGCCAGCTCACCCTCCACAGGGGCCGTAGAGACCCAGTACTTC.

There are a few counts of this clone. The chain has TRBV7-8 and TRBJ1-6; 7 bases agree with TRBD1. The germline CDR1 and CDR2 sequences are SGHVS and FQNEAQ. After removal of 2 bases from V and 9 bases from J, the junction contained 4 bases not matched to a gene. CDR3 length: 14 residues. DNA for the CDR3: TGTGCCAGCAGCTTAAACAGGGGTAGTTCACCCCTCCACTTT. Protein: CASSLNRGSSPLHF.

This chain links TRBV21-1 with TRBJ1-2. TRBV21-1 is flagged as a pseudogene. The CDR3 spans 12 residues. For the CDR3, the DNA is TGTGCCAACGGGGTCATTAACTATGGCTACACCTTC. It codes for CANGVINYGYTF.

The chain is built from TRBV6-1 and TRBJ2-1, with TRBD2 matching over 10 bases. With V trimmed by 3 bases and J by 8 bases, 7 bases remained unmatched. Germline V gives CDR1 MNHNS, CDR2 SASEGT. The CDR3 has 15 amino acids. CDR3 nucleotides: TGTGCCAGCAGTGACGGAAGCGGGAGGGCCTATGAGCAGTTCTTC. Translating gives CASSDGSGRAYEQFF.

On this clone: One junction end disagrees with the germline gene, perhaps due to a read error. This chain uses TRBV11-2 with TRBJ2-6, with unresolved D. Germline V gene data show CDR1 as SGHAT and CDR2 as FQNNGV. The CDR3 contains 10 residues. The CDR3 DNA sequence: TGCCTCTCTGGGGCCAACGTCCTGACTTTC. Its protein product is CLSGANVLTF.

The chain combines TRBV5-6 with TRBJ1-3, with D perhaps matching TRBD1 (5 bases). The V gene lost 4 bases and the J gene lost 2 bases, with 13 bases spanning the gap. CDR1 is SGHDT, CDR2 YYEEEE, per germline. The CDR3 length is 15 residues. The CDR3 protein is CASSPKVGAGNTIYF. DNA for the CDR3: TGTGCCAGCAGCCCGAAGGTGGGGGCTGGAAACACCATATATTTT.

The chain employs TRBV4-1 and TRBJ1-1; unclear D gene. The CDR3 sequence is 16 residues long. Trimming removed 1 base from V and 0 bases from J, with 12 bases in between. From germline, CDR1 is MGHRA and CDR2 YSYEKL. The CDR3 protein is CASSQGDNVMNTEAFF. In DNA form, the CDR3 reads TGCGCCAGCAGCCAAGGTGACAACGTTATGAACACTGAAGCTTTCTTT.

This clone was seen just once. The chain combines TRBV15 with TRBJ2-4; D may be TRBD1 (5 bases). Germline CDR1 is LNHNV and CDR2 is YYDKDF (reference sequence). CDR3 size: 15 residues. Trimming shortened V by 1 base and J by 3 bases, and 10 bases separated the two germline ends. CDR3 nucleotides: TGTGCCACCAGCAGAGCAGGGTCGGGCAAAAACATTCAGTACTTC. Translated: CATSRAGSGKNIQYF.

The rearrangement joins TRBV28 to TRBJ2-1; a weak D match, TRBD1 (6 bases). The V gene's germline CDR1 is MDHEN and CDR2 SYDVKM. CDR3 size: 15 residues. V lost 6 bases to trimming and J lost 1 base, with 13 bases between them. The CDR3 here is CASSLQGSSYNEQFF. In DNA, the CDR3 is TGTGCCAGCAGCTTACAGGGCTCATCCTACAATGAGCAGTTCTTC.

The chain couples TRBV5-1 to TRBJ1-1, with 9 bases that match TRBD1. J lost 5 bases, V lost 3 bases, and 5 bases had no gene match. Germline CDR1 and CDR2: SGHRS and YFSETQ. The CDR3 contains 14 residues. CDR3 coding DNA: TGCGCCAGCAGCTCGGACAGGGGTGGGACTGAAGCTTTCTTT. Its protein product is CASSSDRGGTEAFF.

The V gene is TRBV6-1, the J gene TRBJ2-7, with D possibly TRBD2 on 5 matching bases. Germline-derived CDR1 and CDR2 are MNHNS and SASEGT. The CDR3 has 14 amino acids. Trimming left V 1 base short and J 6 bases short, with 13 bases between. The CDR3 region is CASSEGYVGGEQYV. The CDR3 DNA reads as TGTGCCAGCAGTGAAGGGTACGTCGGAGGCGAGCAGTACGTC.

The V gene is TRBV28, the J gene TRBJ1-1; 7 bases are a match to TRBD1. Germline V CDR1 and CDR2: MDHEN, SYDVKM. After removal of 5 bases from V and 6 bases from J, the junction contained 3 bases not matched to a gene. CDR3 size: 12 residues. The CDR3, as DNA: TGTGCCAGCAGTCAAGGACAGGCTGAAGCTTTCTTT. Protein sequence: CASSQGQAEAFF.